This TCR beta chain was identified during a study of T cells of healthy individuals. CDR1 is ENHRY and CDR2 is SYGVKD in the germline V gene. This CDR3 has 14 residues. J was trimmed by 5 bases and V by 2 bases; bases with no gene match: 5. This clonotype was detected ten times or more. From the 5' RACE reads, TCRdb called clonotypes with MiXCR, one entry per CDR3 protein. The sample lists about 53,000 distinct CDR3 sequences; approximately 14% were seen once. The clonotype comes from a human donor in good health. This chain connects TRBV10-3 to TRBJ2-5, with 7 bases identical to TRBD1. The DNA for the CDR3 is TGTGCCATCAGTGAGAGGCAGGGGGTGGAGACCCAGTACTTC. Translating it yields CAISERQGVETQYF.